Given below is one T cell receptor beta chain in context. The data are from a study of Ad26.COV2.S vaccination and SARS-CoV-2 variants. Study as a whole: Ad26.COV2.S shots went into the muscle once or twice, 56 days apart.

Germline V gene sequence: CDR1 SGHRS, CDR2 YFSETQ. V dropped 0 bases and J dropped 5 bases, with 22 bases sitting between them. The CDR3 has 18 residues. Sequencing used immunoSEQ multiplex PCR; TCRdb keeps in-frame clones, though not all of them. The table has over 450,000 clones, about 89% seen once. The treatment was: some 20 received Ad26.COV2.S at low or high dose, single or two shots; about 5 received placebo; per-sample allocation not given. Material that was analyzed had been drawn on day 63 after the first vaccine or placebo injection. The chain recombines TRBV5-1 with TRBJ2-3; either TRBD1 or TRBD2 may fit D (7 bases each). This TCR was sampled from a person between 18 and 65 years old who received the Ad26.COV2.S COVID-19 vaccine or a placebo. Sequences were derived from peripheral blood, sampled in a trial of Ad26.COV2.S vaccine versus placebo. The CDR3 nucleotides read TGCGCCAGCAGCTTGGAGCTACACAGGGGTTTAGCGGGAGATACGCAGTATTTT. As protein: CASSLELHRGLAGDTQYF.